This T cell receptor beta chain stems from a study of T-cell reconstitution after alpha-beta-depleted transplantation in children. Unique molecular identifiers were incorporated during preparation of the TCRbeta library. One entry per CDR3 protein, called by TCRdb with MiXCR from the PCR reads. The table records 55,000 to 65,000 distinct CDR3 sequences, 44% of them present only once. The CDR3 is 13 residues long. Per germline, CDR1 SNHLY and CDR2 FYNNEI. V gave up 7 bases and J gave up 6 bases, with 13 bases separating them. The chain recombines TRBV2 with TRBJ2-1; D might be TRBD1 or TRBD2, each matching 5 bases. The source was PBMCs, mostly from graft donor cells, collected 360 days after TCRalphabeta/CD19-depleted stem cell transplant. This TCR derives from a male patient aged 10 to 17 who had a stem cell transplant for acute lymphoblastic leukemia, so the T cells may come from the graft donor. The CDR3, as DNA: TGTGCCAGCATCCCACTAGGGGCCAATGAGCAGTTCTTC. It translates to CASIPLGANEQFF.